This TCR beta chain stems from a study of blood T cell repertoires in COVID-19. About the study: In each case, the material was cDNA or gDNA derived from T cells, B-cell-depleted T cells, or PBMCs.

V gave up 5 bases and J gave up 0 bases, with 19 bases separating them. Germline V gene data show CDR1 as SGHVS and CDR2 as FNYEAQ. The CDR3 has 17 amino acids. This clone was seen a handful of times. The authors' processing: Reference gene primer amplification yielded estimated nucleated cell counts. Measured with immunoSEQ multiplex PCR; TCRdb has only the in-frame clones, and not every one. The V and J calls and the clone size are those of that table, but D and trimming were determined from the DNA. Altogether 31,000 or so clones are present, 85% to 90% being singletons, with the ten largest covering more than 20%.

The receptor was isolated from a human donor with active COVID-19. The donor label of this sample is uncertain. V is TRBV7-6 and J is TRBJ1-1, with D possibly being TRBD1 (6 bases). What was sequenced was peripheral blood. In nucleotides, the CDR3 is TGTGCCAGCAGCCCCCCGTTGAGGGGGTCGTTGAACACTGAAGCTTTCTTT. This translates into CASSPPLRGSLNTEAFF. The variable domain in full, completed from reference TRBV7-6 and TRBJ1-1, reads GAGVSQSPRYKVTKRGQDVALRCDPISGHVSLYWYRQALGQGPEFLTYFNYEAQQDKSGLPNDRFSAERPEGSISTLTIQRTEQRDSAMYRCASSPPLRGSLNTEAFFGQGTRLTVV.